This T cell receptor beta chain originates from a study of blood T cells in healthy people across ages. Findings and caveats of the study: It was not possible, with unsorted PBMCs, to conclusively compare naive and antigen-experienced cells.

Caucasian, healthy and from Russia, the donors were aged between roughly 6 and 95. Each individual donor underwent a draw of 8 to 10 milliliters of peripheral blood. Primers used in a second PCR of roughly 7 to 11 cycles were a sample-barcoded 5' primer and a J-beta primer mix. TCRdb processed the 5' RACE reads anew with MiXCR; each CDR3 protein has one entry. This sample carries about 1.8 million distinct CDR3 sequences, around 50% of them seen once, and the ten largest clones take 2% to 2.5%. Trimming took 5 bases from V and 5 from J; bases not matched to a gene: 6. CDR1 and CDR2 from the germline V gene are SGHDT and YYEEEE. This CDR3 is built from 15 residues. In regard to this clonotype: Its antigen is not known.

The sequenced sample was blood. V is TRBV5-6 and J is TRBJ1-5; 11 bases are a match to TRBD1. This TCR was sampled from a woman in her thirties or forties in good health. The CDR3 protein is CASSWAGQGDQPQHF. Here the CDR3 DNA reads TGTGCCAGCAGTTGGGCGGGACAGGGGGATCAGCCCCAGCATTTT.